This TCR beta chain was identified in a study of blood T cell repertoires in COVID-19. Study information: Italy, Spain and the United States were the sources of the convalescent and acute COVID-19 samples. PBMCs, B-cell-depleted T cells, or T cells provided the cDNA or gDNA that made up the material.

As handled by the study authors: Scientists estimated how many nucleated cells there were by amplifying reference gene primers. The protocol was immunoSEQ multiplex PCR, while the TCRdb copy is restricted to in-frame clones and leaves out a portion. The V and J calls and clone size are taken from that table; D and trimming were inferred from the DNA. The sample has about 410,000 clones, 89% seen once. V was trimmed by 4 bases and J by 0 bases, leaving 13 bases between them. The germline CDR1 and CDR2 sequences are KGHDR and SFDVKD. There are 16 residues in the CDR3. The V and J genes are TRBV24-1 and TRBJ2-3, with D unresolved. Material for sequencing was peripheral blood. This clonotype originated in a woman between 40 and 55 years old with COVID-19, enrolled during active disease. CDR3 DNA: TGTGCCACCAGTGACCGAGTTTCTTTCAGCACAGATACGCAGTATTTT. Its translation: CATSDRVSFSTDTQYF.